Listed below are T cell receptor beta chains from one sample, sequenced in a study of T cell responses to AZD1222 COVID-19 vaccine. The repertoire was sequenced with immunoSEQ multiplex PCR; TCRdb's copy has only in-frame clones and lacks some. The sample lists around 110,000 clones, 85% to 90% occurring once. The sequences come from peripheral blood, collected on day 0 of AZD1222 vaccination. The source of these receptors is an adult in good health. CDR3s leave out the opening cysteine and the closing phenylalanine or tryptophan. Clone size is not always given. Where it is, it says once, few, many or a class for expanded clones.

ASSKGQLGNEQF | NA | TRBV9
ASSSSGTEAF | NA | TRBV11-3
ASSPLLGQNYEQY | NA | TRBV18
ASSLGASGTAYEQY | few | TRBV7-9
ASSLRDGTYEQY | NA | TRBV7-8
ASSLRTGRSGNTIY | NA | TRBV7-9
ASSRKTSGRDNEQF | NA | TRBV5-4
ASSRGQGAYYEQY | NA | TRBV6-5
ASSLGGPGANEQF | NA | TRBV7-3
ASSLMEGREKLF | few | TRBV7-9
ASSIGQGENTEAF | NA | TRBV11-3
ASSPLKDRMNEQF | NA | TRBV18
ASSLGTGNNQPQH | NA | TRBV18
ASNRELGRTGELF | NA | TRBV6-5
ASSPSTKGSNSPLH | NA | TRBV6-2/TRBV6-3
ASSHGGRGTEAF | NA | TRBV6-2/TRBV6-3
ASSEPSGTDTQY | NA | TRBV6-1
AIRDMGLPGQETQY | NA | TRBV10-3
ASTLAGGHEQF | NA | TRBV6-5
ASSPTRGLRADTQY | NA | TRBV28
ASSLWQGAVAF | NA | TRBV5-1
ASSQSGGRGKLF | NA | TRBV23-1
ASKSRGAARGVLGVCGYT | NA | TRBV9
ASSLAEGKF | NA | TRBV28
ASSEWRQTNTEAF | NA | TRBV6-1
ASSLKTWTSDTQY | NA | TRBV5-6
ASSLTQGPSYT | NA | TRBV28
ASSVDGTGILQETQY | NA | TRBV9
TSSQDWGKDTGELF | NA | TRBV1
ASSIDWSQPQH | few | TRBV19
ASGLVTGGLAGYREETQY | NA | TRBV12-5
ARWTSGILSPSPTYEQY | NA | TRBV27
ASSDYDYEQY | NA | TRBV5-1